The 10 T cell receptor beta chains in this list originate from one sample, sequenced in a study of T cells in Graves' hyperthyroidism and ophthalmopathy. The CDR3 regions of TCR beta were amplified from RNA transcripts. When the TCR CDR3 underwent first-round RT-PCR, the HTBI primer set was used. TCRdb itself ran the multiplex PCR reads through MiXCR, one entry per CDR3 protein. Among around 600,000 distinct CDR3 sequences listed, 13% to 15% were seen once. The sequenced sample consisted of blood. These receptors were obtained from a young woman with Graves' ophthalmopathy.

This clonotype was recorded a few times. The rearrangement links TRBV6-1 to TRBJ1-2, with D possibly matching TRBD1 (5 bases). The CDR3 has 12 residues. The germline CDR1 and CDR2 sequences are MNHNS and SASEGT. V gave up 6 bases and J gave up 6 bases, with 11 bases separating them. CDR3 residues: CASSQFRDGYTF. In DNA, the CDR3 is TGTGCCAGCAGCCAATTCAGGGATGGCTACACCTTC.

In its sample, this clonotype was seen many times. This chain links TRBV6-1 with TRBJ2-7, with TRBD2 matching 9 bases. V was clipped by 6 bases and J by 6 bases; unmatched bases: 12. Germline values: CDR1 MNHNS, CDR2 SASEGT. This CDR3 is 15 amino acids long. CDR3 residues: CASRGGSSGKGEQYF. As DNA, the CDR3 is TGTGCCAGCAGGGGTGGGTCTAGCGGGAAGGGCGAGCAGTACTTC.

V gene TRBV4-3 combines with J gene TRBJ1-1; D may be TRBD1 (6 bases). The ends were cut back, 0 bases at V and 0 bases at J, with 11 bases in the middle. Germline CDR1 LGHNA, CDR2 YSLEER. The CDR3 loop spans 16 amino acids. The CDR3 sequence is CASSQDVGTLNTEAFF. For the CDR3, the DNA is TGCGCCAGCAGCCAAGACGTGGGGACACTGAACACTGAAGCTTTCTTT.

V usage is TRBV5-1 and J usage is TRBJ2-5, with 8 bases that match TRBD1. The CDR3 has 17 amino acids. With 1 base clipped from V and 5 bases from J, the junction kept 13 bases outside the gene matches. The germline CDR1 and CDR2 sequences are SGHRS and YFSETQ. The CDR3 DNA is TGCGCCAGCAGCTTGCTGCGACCGGACAGGGTCAGGGAGACCCAGTACTTC. It codes for CASSLLRPDRVRETQYF.

The chain's CDR3 is CASSTGPFTDTQYF. The CDR3 bases are TGTGCCAGTAGTACGGGACCTTTCACAGATACGCAGTATTTT. This sequence joins TRBV19 and TRBJ2-3; D may match TRBD1 or TRBD2 (5 bases each). V lost 4 bases and J lost 2, with 10 bases in between. Germline CDR1 and CDR2: LNHDA and SQIVND (reference sequence). This CDR3 contains 14 residues.

A word on this clonotype: Germline is not matched at one junction end, which may reflect a read error. CDR3 in amino acids: CASSLSPFPDRETQYF. The CDR3 DNA reads as TGTGCTAGCAGCTTATCGCCTTTCCCAGACCGAGAGACCCAGTACTTC. The chain uses TRBV7-7 and TRBJ2-5; D gene unclear. Germline lookup yields CDR1 SSHAT and CDR2 FNYEAQ (reference sequence). This CDR3 has 16 amino acids.

For this clonotype: This clone may be a read error of a much larger clone one base away. The chain combines TRBV29-1 with TRBJ2-5; 10 positions agree with TRBD1. Germline CDR1 is SQVTM and CDR2 is ANQGSEA. The junction had 15 bases not matched to a gene; V was cut back by 5 bases and J by 9 bases. CDR3 length: 15 amino acids. The DNA for the CDR3 is TGCAGCGTTCCGGGACAGGGGAGGATTTCGGAGGCCCAGTACTTC. The encoded protein is CSVPGQGRISEAQYF.

This clonotype was found many times. V gene TRBV7-8 combines with J gene TRBJ1-1; no reliable D call. Germline V gene sequence: CDR1 SGHVS, CDR2 FQNEAQ. The CDR3 consists of 14 residues. V lost 7 bases, J lost 4 bases, and 16 bases lay in between. CDR3 sequence: CASITSGVSTEAFF. The CDR3 DNA sequence: TGTGCCAGCATTACATCCGGGGTGAGCACTGAAGCTTTCTTT.

This clonotype came up many times. V gene TRBV7-9 combines with J gene TRBJ2-1, with a possible D match to TRBD2 (6 bases). The V end lost 5 bases, the J end lost 7 bases, and 24 bases lay between the germline ends. The CDR3 sequence is 17 residues long. CDR1 and CDR2 (germline): SEHNR, FQNEAQ (reference sequence). CDR3 loop: CASSLEFGSRRVNEQFF. CDR3 nucleotide sequence: TGTGCCAGCAGCCTCGAATTCGGGAGTCGGAGAGTGAATGAGCAGTTCTTC.

This clonotype was observed many times. V is TRBV6-1 and J is TRBJ1-1, with D maybe TRBD1 (5 bases). V was cut by 7 bases and J by 0 bases, with 12 bases left in between. The CDR3 covers 14 residues. In germline, CDR1 is MNHNS, CDR2 SASEGT. Here the CDR3 reads CASKEGFLNTEAFF. CDR3 coding DNA: TGTGCCAGCAAAGAGGGGTTTTTGAACACTGAAGCTTTCTTT.